A selection of T cell receptor beta chains follows, all from one sample in a study of post-analysis software for immune sequencing data. In TCRdb, the PCR reads were re-called with MiXCR into one record per CDR3 protein. The sample contains hundreds of thousands of distinct CDR3 sequences, less than 35% of which appear only once. Specimen: blood. The source is a girl aged 5 to 17 with multiple sclerosis. Both conserved end residues are part of each CDR3. Each record gives: V gene, D gene, CDR3 length, J gene, clone size, CDR3 DNA, CDR3 protein. D genes are given only for firm matches. Only part of the rows carry a size: once, few, many, or a class if the clone is expanded.

V gene: TRBV5-1; D gene: TRBD1; CDR3 length: 17; J gene: TRBJ2-2; clone size: .; CDR3 DNA: TGCGCCACCATGACAGGGGGACCAGCTCCGAACACCGGGGAGCTGTTTTTT; CDR3 protein: CATMTGGPAPNTGELFF
V gene: TRBV7-8; D gene: .; CDR3 length: 15; J gene: TRBJ2-5; clone size: .; CDR3 DNA: TGTGCCAGCAGCTTTCAACGGACGGTTCGGGAGACCCAGTACTTC; CDR3 protein: CASSFQRTVRETQYF
V gene: TRBV7-9; D gene: .; CDR3 length: 14; J gene: TRBJ2-5; clone size: few; CDR3 DNA: TGTGCCAGCAGCTTTGACTTCCGAGGCGAGACCCAGTACTTC; CDR3 protein: CASSFDFRGETQYF
V gene: TRBV7-2; D gene: .; CDR3 length: 14; J gene: TRBJ1-1; clone size: few; CDR3 DNA: TGTGCCAGCAGCCGGGTCGGGGGGGACACTGAAGCTTTCTTT; CDR3 protein: CASSRVGGDTEAFF
V gene: TRBV5-1; D gene: .; CDR3 length: 16; J gene: TRBJ1-2; clone size: .; CDR3 DNA: TGCGCCAGCAGCTTGGTGTCAGGAAGAACTAACTATGGCTACACCTTC; CDR3 protein: CASSLVSGRTNYGYTF
V gene: TRBV6-1; D gene: TRBD2; CDR3 length: 17; J gene: TRBJ2-1; clone size: few; CDR3 DNA: TGTGCCAGCAGCCCCGGCTCGGGGGGGGCGCGGTACAATGAGCAGTTCTTC; CDR3 protein: CASSPGSGGARYNEQFF
V gene: TRBV7-2; D gene: .; CDR3 length: 14; J gene: TRBJ2-5; clone size: .; CDR3 DNA: TGTGCCAGCAGCTCCGGTCCCAGGCAAGAGACCCAGTACTTC; CDR3 protein: CASSSGPRQETQYF
V gene: TRBV6-1; D gene: .; CDR3 length: 15; J gene: TRBJ2-7; clone size: .; CDR3 DNA: TGTGCCAGCTGTGAAGGGTCGACAGGTTCGTACGAGCAGTACTTC; CDR3 protein: CASCEGSTGSYEQYF
V gene: TRBV12-3/TRBV12-4; D gene: .; CDR3 length: 13; J gene: TRBJ2-7; clone size: few; CDR3 DNA: TGTGCCAGCAGTTTGTTCGAGGGGAACGAGCAGTACTTC; CDR3 protein: CASSLFEGNEQYF
V gene: TRBV6-5; D gene: .; CDR3 length: 13; J gene: TRBJ2-5; clone size: .; CDR3 DNA: TGTGCCAGCAGTTACCATCACAACAGTAATCCGTACTTC; CDR3 protein: CASSYHHNSNPYF
V gene: TRBV7-9; D gene: .; CDR3 length: 11; J gene: TRBJ2-1; clone size: .; CDR3 DNA: TGTGCCACAGACGGACCCGGGGAGCAGTTCTTC; CDR3 protein: CATDGPGEQFF
V gene: TRBV3-1; D gene: .; CDR3 length: 15; J gene: TRBJ2-5; clone size: .; CDR3 DNA: TGTGCCAGCAGCCAAGATACGGGACTCCAAGAGACCCAGTACTTC; CDR3 protein: CASSQDTGLQETQYF
V gene: TRBV28; D gene: .; CDR3 length: 15; J gene: TRBJ2-7; clone size: .; CDR3 DNA: TGTGCCAGCAGCATCAGGCCCGATGCTTCCTACGAGCAGTACTTC; CDR3 protein: CASSIRPDASYEQYF
V gene: TRBV2; D gene: TRBD1; CDR3 length: 15; J gene: TRBJ1-5; clone size: .; CDR3 DNA: TGTGCCAGCAGTGTTGACAGGGGGCCCGGTCAGCCCCAGCATTTT; CDR3 protein: CASSVDRGPGQPQHF
V gene: TRBV15; D gene: .; CDR3 length: 15; J gene: TRBJ2-5; clone size: .; CDR3 DNA: TGTGCCACCAGCAGAGATGGGACCGGCCAAGAGACCCAGTACTTC; CDR3 protein: CATSRDGTGQETQYF
V gene: TRBV29-1; D gene: .; CDR3 length: 14; J gene: TRBJ2-2; clone size: .; CDR3 DNA: TGCAGCGTTTTGACACTAACGAACACCGGGGAGCTGTTTTTT; CDR3 protein: CSVLTLTNTGELFF